These 16 T cell receptor beta chains were all obtained from the same sample, sequenced in a study of early T cells in non-severe SARS-CoV-2 infection. Via MiXCR, TCRdb re-called the 5' RACE reads, giving one row per CDR3 protein. The table includes roughly 51,000 distinct CDR3 sequences, 9.5% to 13% detected once. The specimen sequenced was whole blood. These receptors were obtained from an adult who was a healthcare worker with PCR-confirmed SARS-CoV-2 infection or an uninfected control (not recorded which).

This clonotype was picked up many times. J is TRBJ2-1 and V is TRBV27, with D unclear. This CDR3 has 15 amino acids. The V gene's germline CDR1 is MNHEY and CDR2 SMNVEV (reference sequence). V was pared by 2 bases and J by 0 bases, with 8 bases between. CDR3: CASSLAESSYNEQFF. The CDR3, as DNA: TGTGCCAGCAGTTTAGCGGAGAGCTCCTACAATGAGCAGTTCTTC.

This clonotype was picked up a small number of times. The chain joins TRBV5-6 to TRBJ2-1; D is unresolved. CDR3 size: 15 residues. The V end lost 0 bases, the J end lost 2 bases, and 9 bases lay between the germline ends. Looked up from germline, CDR1 is SGHDT and CDR2 is YYEEEE. CDR3 region: CASSLEPTPYNEQFF. Written as DNA, the CDR3 is TGTGCCAGCAGCTTGGAGCCGACACCCTACAATGAGCAGTTCTTC. The full variable domain, its missing parts supplied by reference TRBV5-6 and TRBJ2-1, is DAGVTQSPTHLIKTRGQQVTLRCSPKSGHDTVSWYQQALGQGPQFIFQYYEEEERQRGNFPDRFSGHQFPNYSSELNVNALLLGDSALYLCASSLEPTPYNEQFFGPGTRLTVL.

This clonotype was observed many times. The chain links TRBV11-2 to TRBJ2-1, with D perhaps matching TRBD2 (5 bases). V lost 5 bases and J lost 0, with 20 bases in between. Germline loops: CDR1 SGHAT, CDR2 FQNNGV. The CDR3 extends over 18 amino acids. CDR3 protein: CASSKDIGIFGSYNEQFF. CDR3 nucleotide sequence: TGTGCCAGCAGCAAAGACATCGGGATCTTTGGCTCCTACAATGAGCAGTTCTTC.

This clonotype was detected ten times or more. The gene calls are TRBV5-1 and TRBJ1-1; D ambiguous. V shed 7 bases and J shed 5 bases, with 15 bases lying between them. From germline, CDR1 is SGHRS and CDR2 YFSETQ. The CDR3 loop spans 13 amino acids. CDR3 sequence reads: CASSKDSGTEAFF. CDR3 coding DNA: TGCGCCAGCTCCAAGGACTCGGGGACTGAAGCTTTCTTT.

This clonotype was detected a few times. V is TRBV3-1 and J is TRBJ2-7, with D perhaps matching TRBD2 (6 bases). The germline CDR1 and CDR2 sequences are LGHDT and YNNKEL (reference sequence). This CDR3 spans 16 amino acids. The V end lost 4 bases, the J end lost 4 bases, and 20 bases lay between the germline ends. In DNA form, the CDR3 reads TGTGCCAGCAGCCTCCTAGTGGGAGGCGGTTTTTACGAGCAGTACTTC. This gives the protein CASSLLVGGGFYEQYF.

This sequence joins TRBV12-3 or TRBV12-4 and TRBJ2-3; D is undetermined. The CDR3 sequence is 13 residues long. Trimming removed 6 bases at V and 1 base at J, with 8 bases between. The CDR3 reads CASSWLRTDTQYF. CDR3 coding DNA: TGTGCCAGCAGCTGGCTTCGCACAGATACGCAGTATTTT.

This clonotype occurred a few times. The chain is built from TRBV7-8 and TRBJ2-5; D is unresolved. The CDR3 spans 13 residues. V shed 1 base and J shed 5 bases, with 8 bases lying between them. Germline CDR1 and CDR2: SGHVS and FQNEAQ. This CDR3 reads CASSLGVAETQYF. The CDR3 coding sequence is TGTGCCAGCAGCTTAGGGGTAGCTGAGACCCAGTACTTC.

The genes are TRBV4-1 and TRBJ1-1, with D possibly being TRBD1 (5 bases). Germline lookup yields CDR1 MGHRA and CDR2 YSYEKL. This CDR3 has 12 residues. V lost 6 bases, J lost 5 bases, and 10 bases lay in between. CDR3 region: CASSPWGTEAFF. DNA for the CDR3: TGCGCCAGCAGTCCTTGGGGGACTGAAGCTTTCTTT.

This clonotype was detected a few times. The rearrangement uses TRBV12-3 or TRBV12-4 and TRBJ2-3; D is uncertain. This CDR3 region has 12 residues. Deletions cut 7 bases from V and 6 bases from J, with 11 bases between. CDR3 residues: CASNFFEDTQYF. The CDR3 nucleotides are TGTGCCAGCAATTTTTTCGAGGATACGCAGTATTTT.

This clonotype was counted many times. The V gene is TRBV11-3, the J gene TRBJ2-1; 7 bases line up with TRBD2. The CDR3 runs 15 residues. The junction had 3 bases not matched to a gene; V was cut back by 4 bases and J by 0 bases. From germline, CDR1 is SGHNT and CDR2 YENEEA. The CDR3 DNA follows: TGTGCCAGCAGCTCGGGCGGGAGCTCCTACAATGAGCAGTTCTTC. Amino acids: CASSSGGSSYNEQFF.

Only a few counts were recorded for this clonotype. The chain uses TRBV27 and TRBJ2-1; D is perhaps TRBD1 (6 bases). The CDR3 is 13 amino acids. Looked up from germline, CDR1 is MNHEY and CDR2 is SMNVEV (reference sequence). The V end was cut by 7 bases, the J end by 7 bases, with 14 bases between. CDR3 nucleotides: TGTGCCAGCACGGCGGCAGGGGAGAATGAGCAGTTCTTC. Translation: CASTAAGENEQFF.

CDR3 DNA: TGTGCCAGCAGTCCTGGACAGTCGAGGGAGCTGTTTTTT. Translation gives CASSPGQSRELFF. This chain uses TRBV12-3 or TRBV12-4 with TRBJ2-2, with D possibly matching TRBD1 (6 bases). With 5 bases removed from V and 9 bases from J, the gap between germline ends came to 13 bases. CDR3 length: 13 amino acids.

This clonotype has a handful of counts. V usage is TRBV11-2 and J usage is TRBJ2-7, with 11 nucleotides matching TRBD1. The CDR3 has 17 residues. Germline CDR1 and CDR2: SGHAT and FQNNGV. V shed 5 bases, J shed 3 bases, and the junction held 12 bases outside the gene matches. The CDR3 is CASSPTTGTGGNYEQYF. DNA for the CDR3: TGTGCCAGCAGCCCAACAACCGGGACAGGGGGTAACTACGAGCAGTACTTC.

This clonotype was picked up many times. The V call is TRBV28, the J call TRBJ1-4, with TRBD1 as a possible D gene (6 bases). The CDR3 consists of 15 residues. Trimming shortened V by 10 bases and J by 0 bases, and 15 bases separated the two germline ends. From germline, CDR1 is MDHEN and CDR2 SYDVKM. The CDR3 bases are TGTGCCATCAAAGGGGGAATGACAACTAATGAAAAACTGTTTTTT. Its translation is CAIKGGMTTNEKLFF.

This clonotype was detected a few times. The chain carries TRBV29-1 and TRBJ2-1, with a possible D match to TRBD1 (7 bases). Germline values: CDR1 SQVTM, CDR2 ANQGSEA. This CDR3 comprises 14 residues. V lost 4 bases, J lost 7 bases, and 17 bases lay in between. The CDR3 is CSVVRDSRGNEQFF. The DNA for the CDR3 is TGCAGCGTTGTCCGGGACTCCAGGGGGAATGAGCAGTTCTTC.

Ten or more counts support this clonotype. V is TRBV4-1 and J is TRBJ2-2; D gene uncertain. CDR3 size: 16 residues. Germline V gene sequence: CDR1 MGHRA, CDR2 YSYEKL. Deletions cut 0 bases from V and 1 base from J, with 9 bases between. This chain's CDR3 is CASSQDNTRNTGELFF. CDR3 nucleotides: TGCGCCAGCAGCCAAGATAATACCAGGAACACCGGGGAGCTGTTTTTT.